This T cell receptor (beta chain) originates from a study of cytomegalovirus exposure and HLA in healthy donors. This clone appeared once. What it binds is unknown. The CDR3 is 15 amino acids. Looked up from germline, CDR1 is MDHEN and CDR2 is SYDVKM. Trimming pared 4 bases from V and 1 base from J, leaving 13 bases between. PCR was performed using 60 Vbeta and 13 Jbeta primers. Per the study methods: Later, an analysis found tens of millions of unique TCR beta chains, and 8.5 million to 12 million of these were shared. This table comes from immunoSEQ multiplex PCR, and its TCRdb copy is limited to in-frame clones, with some not included. V, J and clone size are those of that table, while D and trimming were read from the DNA. The sample yields 150,000 or so clones, 60% to 80% seen once. The donors gave bone marrow, and they were healthy. Study-wide results and limits: An analysis that came later showed most CMV-associated TCR beta chains appearing HLA-restricted.

Sequenced sample: PBMCs. The chain uses TRBV28 and TRBJ1-1; a weak D match, TRBD1 (5 bases). The receptor's source is a woman between 40 and 50 years old in good health and CMV-seronegative. This chain's CDR3 is CASSSQGLGNTEAFF. As DNA, the CDR3 is TGTGCCAGCAGTTCCCAGGGTTTAGGGAACACTGAAGCTTTCTTT.